There are a few counts of the clone carrying this T cell receptor (beta chain). Germline CDR1 and CDR2: SGHAT and FQNNGV. The CDR3 spans 15 residues. Trimming removed 5 bases at V and 3 bases at J, with 17 bases between. The data belong to a study of glioma-infiltrating T cells. Amplification of TCR alpha and beta CDR3 regions from RNA used iRepertoire nested multiplex PCR. TCRdb independently ran MiXCR on the multiplex PCR reads; one entry per CDR3 protein. The sample carries 400,000 or so distinct CDR3 sequences, around 38% recorded once. The chain combines TRBV11-2 with TRBJ2-7; weak D call: TRBD2 (5 bases). The TCR was taken from a human donor with low-grade glioma or glioblastoma, undergoing nonglioma brain surgery, or in good health (not recorded which). The material sequenced was glioma tissue, nonneoplastic brain tissue, or PBMCs (not recorded which). The CDR3 DNA follows: TGTGCCAGCAGCCACCCGGGATCCAAAAACTACGAGCAGTACTTC. Protein: CASSHPGSKNYEQYF. The full variable domain, with the rest looked up from reference TRBV11-2 and TRBJ2-7, is EAGVAQSPRYKIIEKRQSVAFWCNPISGHATLYWYQQILGQGPKLLIQFQNNGVVDDSQLPKDRFSAERLKGVDSTLKIQPAKLEDSAVYLCASSHPGSKNYEQYFGPGTRLTVT.